These T cell receptor beta chains were read from a single sample in a study of blood T cell repertoires in COVID-19. Here immunoSEQ multiplex PCR was the method, and the copy in TCRdb shows in-frame clones only, minus some. The profile covers 190,000 or so clones, with 70% to 90% appearing a single time and around 1.3% taken by the ten largest. The sequencing input was PBMCs or T cells enriched from blood (not recorded which). Source of these receptors: a man aged 25 to 40 who had recovered from COVID-19. The CDR3 runs from the conserved cysteine through the conserved F or W. The D gene is left open where the match is weak. Rows give clone size only sometimes, using once, few, many, or a class for an expanded clone.

>TRBV15|-|TRBJ1-2|TRBD1
CATSSDRGKYGYTF
TGTGCCACCAGCAGCGACAGGGGGAAGTATGGCTACACCTTC
>TRBV5-1|-|TRBJ2-1|-
CASSTSSGATEQFF
TGCGCCAGCAGTACTAGCTCAGGTGCCACTGAGCAGTTCTTC
>TRBV7-8|few|TRBJ1-6|-
CASSGLPATSYNSPLHF
TGTGCCAGCAGCGGACTCCCGGCCACCTCCTATAATTCACCCCTCCACTTT
>TRBV6-4|-|TRBJ1-3|-
CANPLNFSGNTIYF
TGTGCCAACCCTCTAAATTTCTCTGGAAACACCATATATTTT
>TRBV5-1|-|TRBJ2-3|-
CASSSGLLTDTQYF
TGCGCCAGCAGTTCGGGACTCCTCACAGATACGCAGTATTTT
>TRBV27|-|TRBJ1-5|TRBD1
CASSLTTGFGNQPQHF
TGTGCCAGCAGTTTAACGACAGGGTTTGGCAATCAGCCCCAGCATTTT
>TRBV5-1|-|TRBJ1-1|TRBD1
CASSAPGTGLEAFF
TGCGCCAGCAGCGCCCCCGGGACAGGGTTAGAAGCTTTCTTT
>TRBV9|-|TRBJ2-1|TRBD2
CASSPSSGTSGTGEQFF
TGTGCCAGCAGCCCCTCATCAGGGACTAGCGGGACGGGTGAGCAGTTCTTC
>TRBV4-1|-|TRBJ1-3|-
CASSQEFEQGRNTIYF
TGCGCCAGCAGCCAAGAATTTGAACAGGGACGAAACACCATATATTTT
>TRBV7-9|-|TRBJ2-1|-
CASSQDFNEQFF
TGTGCCAGCAGCCAAGACTTCAATGAGCAGTTCTTC
>TRBV19|-|TRBJ1-2|-
CASSPGLYGYTF
TGTGCCAGTAGTCCGGGACTCTATGGCTACACCTTC
>TRBV6-5|-|TRBJ1-1|TRBD1
CASTRQGANTEAFF
TGTGCCAGCACCAGACAGGGGGCGAACACTGAAGCTTTCTTT
>TRBV19|-|TRBJ1-2|-
CASRAGILYGYTF
TGTGCCAGTAGGGCAGGGATCCTCTATGGCTACACCTTC
>TRBV6-6|-|TRBJ2-7|-
CASSYGLNLYEQYF
TGTGCCAGCAGTTACGGCCTCAACCTCTACGAGCAGTACTTC
>TRBV4-3|-|TRBJ1-2|-
CASSQGGSGYGYTF
TGCGCCAGCAGCCAAGGTGGGAGCGGCTATGGCTACACCTTC
>TRBV28|-|TRBJ1-6|TRBD1
CASSTSGETGRSPLHF
TGTGCCAGCAGCACCTCTGGGGAGACAGGGCGATCACCCCTCCACTTT
>TRBV5-1|-|TRBJ1-1|-
CASSSGVTEAFF
TGCGCCAGCAGCTCAGGGGTGACTGAAGCTTTCTTT
>TRBV30|once|TRBJ1-4|-
CAWSLQRHLEEKLFF
TGTGCCTGGAGTCTGCAGAGACACTTAGAAGAAAAACTGTTTTTT
>TRBV6-5|-|TRBJ2-7|-
CASGTLRPYEQYF
TGTGCCAGCGGGACTTTAAGGCCCTACGAGCAGTACTTC
>TRBV14|few|TRBJ1-6|TRBD1
CASSQWPGTANSPLHF
TGTGCCAGCAGCCAGTGGCCTGGGACAGCGAATTCACCCCTCCACTTT
>TRBV7-2|-|TRBJ2-7|TRBD1
CASSSRMTGLEQYF
TGTGCCAGCAGCTCAAGGATGACAGGGCTCGAGCAGTACTTC
>TRBV28|-|TRBJ1-2|-
CASSLYSYYGYTF
TGTGCCAGCAGTTTATACAGCTACTATGGCTACACCTTC
>TRBV5-6|few|TRBJ2-7|-
CASSLESYWEQYF
TGTGCCAGCAGCTTGGAGAGTTACTGGGAGCAGTACTTC
>TRBV21-1|few|TRBJ1-4|-
CASSKRDREYEKLFF
TGTGCCAGCAGCAAACGGGACAGGGAGTACGAAAAACTGTTTTTT
>TRBV18|-|TRBJ1-1|TRBD1
CASSNRDRANTEAFF
TGTGCCAGCTCTAACCGGGACAGAGCGAACACTGAAGCTTTCTTT
>TRBV6-5|-|TRBJ2-7|-
CASNQGGDPSYEQYF
TGTGCCAGCAACCAAGGGGGAGACCCCTCCTACGAGCAGTACTTC
>TRBV4-1|-|TRBJ2-7|TRBD1
CASSQTGNSYEQYF
TGCGCCAGCAGCCAGACAGGGAATTCCTACGAGCAGTACTTC
>TRBV30|-|TRBJ1-5|TRBD1
CAWSTTGINQPQHF
TGTGCCTGGAGTACGACAGGGATCAATCAGCCCCAGCATTTT
>TRBV6-2/TRBV6-3|-|TRBJ1-4|-
CASSYSRTPRSGLFF
TGTGCCAGCAGTTACTCGCGGACACCCCGATCGGGTCTGTTTTTT
>TRBV7-9|-|TRBJ2-2|TRBD2
CASSSWRLAGAPTGELFF
TGTGCCAGCAGCTCGTGGCGGCTAGCGGGAGCGCCGACCGGGGAGCTGTTTTTT
>TRBV28|-|TRBJ2-7|TRBD1
CASSDRGKDEQYF
TGTGCCAGCAGTGACAGGGGGAAAGACGAGCAGTACTTC
>TRBV19|-|TRBJ2-7|TRBD2
CASSTTGTNPGGQYF
TGTGCCAGTAGTACTACCGGGACTAACCCAGGTGGGCAGTACTTC
>TRBV24-1|-|TRBJ2-7|TRBD2
CATSDLGGGEQYF
TGTGCCACCAGTGATTTGGGCGGGGGCGAGCAGTACTTC